The sequence of this TCR beta chain was determined in a study of shared clonotypes between healthy human individuals. Naive-designated CD8 cells lacked CD45RO, were positively enriched for CCR7, and omitted terminally differentiated effector memory CD45RA+ cells. Trimming took off 2 bases at V and 7 bases at J, with 29 bases between the two ends. Germline V lookup: CDR1 MNHEY, CDR2 SMNVEV (reference sequence). The CDR3 length is 19 residues. Sequenced by immunoSEQ multiplex PCR; TCRdb stores in-frame clones only, minus some. The sample records roughly 2.1 million clones, 85% to 95% being singletons. The sample consisted of naive CD8+ T cells from PBMCs. This receptor was identified in a man between 18 and 29 years old in good health. Some clones in this sample may be carry-over from other donors' samples. The chain employs TRBV27 and TRBJ2-5, with D perhaps being TRBD1 or TRBD2 (6 bases each). The CDR3 sequence is CASSLTSSSGTQGLSTQYF. In nucleotides, the CDR3 is TGTGCCAGCAGTTTAACATCATCTTCTGGGACTCAGGGGTTGTCGACCCAGTACTTC.